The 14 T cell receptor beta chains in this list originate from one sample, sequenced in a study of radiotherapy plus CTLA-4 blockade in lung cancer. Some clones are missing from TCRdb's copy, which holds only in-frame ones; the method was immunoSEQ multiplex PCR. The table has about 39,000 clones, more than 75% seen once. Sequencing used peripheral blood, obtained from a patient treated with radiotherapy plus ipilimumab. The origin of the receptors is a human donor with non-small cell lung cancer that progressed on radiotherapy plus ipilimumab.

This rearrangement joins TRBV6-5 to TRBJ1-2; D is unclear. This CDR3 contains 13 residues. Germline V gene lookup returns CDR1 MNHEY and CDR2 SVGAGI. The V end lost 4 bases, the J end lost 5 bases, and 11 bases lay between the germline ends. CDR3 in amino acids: CASSFVRGYGYTF. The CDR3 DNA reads TGTGCCAGCAGTTTCGTCCGGGGTTATGGCTACACCTTC.

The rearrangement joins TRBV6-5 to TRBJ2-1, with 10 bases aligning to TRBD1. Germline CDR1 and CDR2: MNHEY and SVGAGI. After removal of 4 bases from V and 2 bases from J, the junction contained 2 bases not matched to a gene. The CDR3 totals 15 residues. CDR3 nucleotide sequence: TGTGCCAGCAGTTCGGGACAGGGGACCTACAATGAGCAGTTCTTC. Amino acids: CASSSGQGTYNEQFF.

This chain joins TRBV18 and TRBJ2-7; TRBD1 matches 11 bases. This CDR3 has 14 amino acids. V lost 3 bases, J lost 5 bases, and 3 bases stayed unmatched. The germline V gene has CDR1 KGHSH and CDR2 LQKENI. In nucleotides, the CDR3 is TGTGCCAGCTCACCGCTGGACAGGGGGCACGAGCAGTACTTC. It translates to CASSPLDRGHEQYF. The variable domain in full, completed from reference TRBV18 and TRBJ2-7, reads NAGVMQNPRHLVRRRGQEARLRCSPMKGHSHVYWYRQLPEEGLKFMVYLQKENIIDESGMPKERFSAEFPKEGPSILRIQQVVRGDSAAYFCASSPLDRGHEQYFGPGTRLTVT.

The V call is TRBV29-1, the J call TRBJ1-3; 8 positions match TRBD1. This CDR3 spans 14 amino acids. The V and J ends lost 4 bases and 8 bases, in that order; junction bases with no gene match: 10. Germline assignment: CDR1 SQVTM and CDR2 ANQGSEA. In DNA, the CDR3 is TGCAGCGTTGCGGACAGGGCAGGATGGGACACCATATATTTT. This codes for CSVADRAGWDTIYF. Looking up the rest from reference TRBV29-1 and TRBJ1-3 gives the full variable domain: SAVISQKPSRDICQRGTSLTIQCQVDSQVTMMFWYRQQPGQSLTLIATANQGSEATYESGFVIDKFPISRPNLTFSTLTVSNMSPEDSSIYLCSVADRAGWDTIYFGEGSWLTVV.

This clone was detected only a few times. The DNA for the CDR3 is TGTGCCAGCAGTACACAGCAGAATCAGCCCCAGCATTTT. Translated, it gives CASSTQQNQPQHF. The chain is built from TRBV6-5 and TRBJ1-5; no clear D. This CDR3 region has 13 residues. CDR1 and CDR2 (germline): MNHEY, SVGAGI. Trimming left V 5 bases short and J 4 bases short, with 9 bases between.

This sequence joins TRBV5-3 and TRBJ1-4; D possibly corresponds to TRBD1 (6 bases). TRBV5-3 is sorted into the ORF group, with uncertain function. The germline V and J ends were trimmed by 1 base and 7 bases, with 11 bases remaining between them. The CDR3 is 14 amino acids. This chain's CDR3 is CARSLTGIGEKLFF. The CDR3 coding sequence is TGTGCCAGAAGCTTGACAGGGATTGGTGAAAAACTGTTTTTT.

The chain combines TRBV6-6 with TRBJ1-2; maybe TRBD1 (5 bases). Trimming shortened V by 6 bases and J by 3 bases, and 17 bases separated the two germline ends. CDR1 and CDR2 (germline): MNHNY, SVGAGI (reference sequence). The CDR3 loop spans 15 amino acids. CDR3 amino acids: CASSRPREGYYGYTF. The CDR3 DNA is TGTGCCAGCAGCAGACCGCGGGAGGGGTACTATGGCTACACCTTC.

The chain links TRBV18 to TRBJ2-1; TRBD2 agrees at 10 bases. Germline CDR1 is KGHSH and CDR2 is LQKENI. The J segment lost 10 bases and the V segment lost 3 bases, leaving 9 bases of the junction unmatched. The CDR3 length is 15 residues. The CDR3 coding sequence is TGTGCCAGCTCACCGTCTAGCGGGGGAAGGGGGGAGCAGTTCTTC. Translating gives CASSPSSGGRGEQFF.

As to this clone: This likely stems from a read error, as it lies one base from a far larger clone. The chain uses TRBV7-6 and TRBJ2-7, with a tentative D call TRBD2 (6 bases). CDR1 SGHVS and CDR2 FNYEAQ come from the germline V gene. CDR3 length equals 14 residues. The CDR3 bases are TGTGCCAGCAGCCCGGCCGGGAGCTCCTACGGGCAGTACTTC. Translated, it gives CASSPAGSSYGQYF.

For the CDR3, the DNA is TGTGCCAGCAGCTTGGGGAGGGATGACTATGGCTACACCTTC. This codes for CASSLGRDDYGYTF. This sequence joins TRBV5-4 and TRBJ1-2; D is unclear. The CDR3 is 14 amino acids. V was trimmed by 0 bases and J by 3 bases, leaving 9 bases between them. Germline assignment: CDR1 SGHNT and CDR2 YYREEE (reference sequence).

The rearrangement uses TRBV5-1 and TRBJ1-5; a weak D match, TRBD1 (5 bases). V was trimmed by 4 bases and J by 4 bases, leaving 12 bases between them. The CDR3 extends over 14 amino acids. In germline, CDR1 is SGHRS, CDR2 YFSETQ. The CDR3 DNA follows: TGCGCCAGCAGCCCCAGCGGGGGGAATCAGCCCCAGCATTTT. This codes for CASSPSGGNQPQHF.

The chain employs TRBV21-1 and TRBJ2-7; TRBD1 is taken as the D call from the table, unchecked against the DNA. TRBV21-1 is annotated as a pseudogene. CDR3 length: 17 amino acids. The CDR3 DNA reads TGTGCCAGCAGCAAAGAGTACGTAGGGGGTGGCTTTGGCGAGCAGTACTTC. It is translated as CASSKEYVGGGFGEQYF.

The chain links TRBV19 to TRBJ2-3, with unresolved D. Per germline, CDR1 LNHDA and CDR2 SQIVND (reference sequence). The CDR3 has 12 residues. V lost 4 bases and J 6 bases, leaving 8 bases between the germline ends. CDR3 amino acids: CASSKRADTQYF. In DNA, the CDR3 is TGTGCCAGTAGTAAGCGTGCCGATACGCAGTATTTT.

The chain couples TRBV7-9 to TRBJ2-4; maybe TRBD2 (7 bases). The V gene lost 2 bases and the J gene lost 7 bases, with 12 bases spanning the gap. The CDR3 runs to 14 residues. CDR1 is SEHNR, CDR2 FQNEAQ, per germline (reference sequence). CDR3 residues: CASSLRGGGNIQYF. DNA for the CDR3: TGTGCCAGCAGCTTAAGGGGGGGCGGGAACATTCAGTACTTC.